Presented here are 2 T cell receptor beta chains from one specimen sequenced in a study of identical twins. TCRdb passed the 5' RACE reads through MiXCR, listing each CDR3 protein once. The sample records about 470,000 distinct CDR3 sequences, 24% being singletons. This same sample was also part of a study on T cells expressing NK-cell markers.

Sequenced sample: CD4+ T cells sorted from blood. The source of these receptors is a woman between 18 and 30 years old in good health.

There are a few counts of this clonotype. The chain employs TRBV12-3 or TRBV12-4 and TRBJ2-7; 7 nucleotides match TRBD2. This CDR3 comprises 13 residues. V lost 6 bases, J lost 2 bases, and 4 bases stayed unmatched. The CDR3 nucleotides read TGTGCCAGCAGGAAAGGACTAGCCTACGAGCAGTACTTC. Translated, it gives CASRKGLAYEQYF.

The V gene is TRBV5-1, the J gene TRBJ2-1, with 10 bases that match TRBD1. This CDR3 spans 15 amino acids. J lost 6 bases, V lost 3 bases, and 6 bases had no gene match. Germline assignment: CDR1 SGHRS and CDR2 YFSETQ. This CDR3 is CASSSRTGGFNEQFF. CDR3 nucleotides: TGCGCCAGCAGCTCCAGGACAGGGGGTTTCAATGAGCAGTTCTTC. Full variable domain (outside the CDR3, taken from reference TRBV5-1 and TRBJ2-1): KAGVTQTPRYLIKTRGQQVTLSCSPISGHRSVSWYQQTPGQGLQFLFEYFSETQRNKGNFPGRFSGRQFSNSRSEMNVSTLELGDSALYLCASSSRTGGFNEQFFGPGTRLTVL.